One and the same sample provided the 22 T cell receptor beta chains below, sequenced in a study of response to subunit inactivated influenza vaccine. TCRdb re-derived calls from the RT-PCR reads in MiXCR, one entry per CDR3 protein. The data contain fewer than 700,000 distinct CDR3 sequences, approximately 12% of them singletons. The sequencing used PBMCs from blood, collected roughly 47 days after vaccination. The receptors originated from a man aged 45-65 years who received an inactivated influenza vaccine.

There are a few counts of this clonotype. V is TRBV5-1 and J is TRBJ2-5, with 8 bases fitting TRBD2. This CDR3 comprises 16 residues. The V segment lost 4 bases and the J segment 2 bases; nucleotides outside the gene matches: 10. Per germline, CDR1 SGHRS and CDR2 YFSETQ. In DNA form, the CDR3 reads TGCGCCAGCAGCCCGTACCGGGGGGGCCAACAAGAGACCCAGTACTTC. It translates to CASSPYRGGQQETQYF.

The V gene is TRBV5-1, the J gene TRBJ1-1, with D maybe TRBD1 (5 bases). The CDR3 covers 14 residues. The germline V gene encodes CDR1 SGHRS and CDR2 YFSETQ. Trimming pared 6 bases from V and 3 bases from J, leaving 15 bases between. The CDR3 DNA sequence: TGCGCCAGCACCCCGGGACCCGGACACACTGAAGCTTTCTTT. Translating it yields CASTPGPGHTEAFF.

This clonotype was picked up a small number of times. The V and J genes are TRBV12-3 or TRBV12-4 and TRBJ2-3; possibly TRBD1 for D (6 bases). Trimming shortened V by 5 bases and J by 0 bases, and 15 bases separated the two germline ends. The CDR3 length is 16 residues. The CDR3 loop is CASSTFGGSSTDTQYF. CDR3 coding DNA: TGTGCCAGCAGTACCTTTGGGGGCTCGAGCACAGATACGCAGTATTTT.

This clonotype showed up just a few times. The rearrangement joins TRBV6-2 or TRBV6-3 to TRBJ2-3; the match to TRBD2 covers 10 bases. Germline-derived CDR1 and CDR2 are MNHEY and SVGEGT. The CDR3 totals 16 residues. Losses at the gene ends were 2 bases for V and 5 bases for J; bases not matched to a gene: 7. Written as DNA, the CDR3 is TGTGCCAGCAGTTACAGGACTAGCGGTCTAGGAGATACGCAGTATTTT. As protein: CASSYRTSGLGDTQYF.

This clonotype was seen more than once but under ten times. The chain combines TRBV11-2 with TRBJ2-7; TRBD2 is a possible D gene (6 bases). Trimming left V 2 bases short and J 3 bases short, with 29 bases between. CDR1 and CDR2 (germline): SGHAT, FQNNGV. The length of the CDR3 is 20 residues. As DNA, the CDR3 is TGTGCCAGCAGCTTACCTCACCGTCCAGGGACTCTTCTCGATGTCTACGAGCAGTACTTC. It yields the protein CASSLPHRPGTLLDVYEQYF.

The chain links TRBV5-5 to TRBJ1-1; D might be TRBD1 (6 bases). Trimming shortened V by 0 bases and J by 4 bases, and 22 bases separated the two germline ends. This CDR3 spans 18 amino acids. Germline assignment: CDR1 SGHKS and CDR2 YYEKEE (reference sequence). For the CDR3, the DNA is TGTGCCAGCAGCTTGGTGGGATCTAGGGGACAAAGCTTCACTGAAGCTTTCTTT. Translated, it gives CASSLVGSRGQSFTEAFF.

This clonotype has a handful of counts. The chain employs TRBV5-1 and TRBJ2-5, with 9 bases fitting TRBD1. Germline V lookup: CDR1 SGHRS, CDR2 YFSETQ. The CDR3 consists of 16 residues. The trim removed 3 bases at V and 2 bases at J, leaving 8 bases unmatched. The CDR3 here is CASSYHGDREQETQYF. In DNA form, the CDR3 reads TGCGCCAGCAGCTACCATGGGGACAGGGAACAAGAGACCCAGTACTTC. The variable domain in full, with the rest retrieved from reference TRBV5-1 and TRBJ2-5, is KAGVTQTPRYLIKTRGQQVTLSCSPISGHRSVSWYQQTPGQGLQFLFEYFSETQRNKGNFPGRFSGRQFSNSRSEMNVSTLELGDSALYLCASSYHGDREQETQYFGPGTRLLVL.

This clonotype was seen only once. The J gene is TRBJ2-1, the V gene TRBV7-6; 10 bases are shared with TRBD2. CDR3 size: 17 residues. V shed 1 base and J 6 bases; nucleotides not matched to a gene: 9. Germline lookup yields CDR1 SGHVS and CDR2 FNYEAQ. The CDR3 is CASSLVLAGEGTNEQFF. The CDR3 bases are TGTGCCAGCAGCTTAGTCCTAGCGGGAGAAGGAACCAATGAGCAGTTCTTC.

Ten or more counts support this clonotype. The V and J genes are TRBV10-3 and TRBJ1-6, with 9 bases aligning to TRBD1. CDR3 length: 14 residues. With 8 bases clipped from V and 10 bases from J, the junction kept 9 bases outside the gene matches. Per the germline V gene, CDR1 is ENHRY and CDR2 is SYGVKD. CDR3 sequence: CAIGGTGRGSPLHF. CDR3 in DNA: TGTGCCATCGGTGGGACAGGGCGGGGATCACCCCTCCACTTT.

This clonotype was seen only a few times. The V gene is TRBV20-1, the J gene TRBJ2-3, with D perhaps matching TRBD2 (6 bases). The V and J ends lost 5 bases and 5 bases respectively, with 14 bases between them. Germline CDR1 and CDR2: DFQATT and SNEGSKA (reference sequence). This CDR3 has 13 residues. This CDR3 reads CSAFLGLLDTQYF. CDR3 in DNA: TGCAGTGCTTTTCTTGGACTACTAGATACGCAGTATTTT.

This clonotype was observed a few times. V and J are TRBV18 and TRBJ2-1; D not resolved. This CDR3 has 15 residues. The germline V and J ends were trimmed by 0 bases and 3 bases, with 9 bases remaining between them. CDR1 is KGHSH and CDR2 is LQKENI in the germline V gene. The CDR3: CASSPPNSFYNEQFF. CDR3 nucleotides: TGTGCCAGCTCACCACCGAATAGCTTCTACAATGAGCAGTTCTTC.

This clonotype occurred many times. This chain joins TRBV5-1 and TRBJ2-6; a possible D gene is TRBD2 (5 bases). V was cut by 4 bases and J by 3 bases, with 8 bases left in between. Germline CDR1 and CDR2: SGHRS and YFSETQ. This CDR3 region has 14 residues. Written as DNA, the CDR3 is TGCGCCAGCAGCGAGGGTATTGGGGCCAACGTCCTGACTTTC. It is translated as CASSEGIGANVLTF.

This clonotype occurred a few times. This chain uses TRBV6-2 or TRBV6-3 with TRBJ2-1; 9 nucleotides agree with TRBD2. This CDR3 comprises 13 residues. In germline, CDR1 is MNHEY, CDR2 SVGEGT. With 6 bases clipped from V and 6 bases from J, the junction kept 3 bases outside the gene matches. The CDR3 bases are TGTGCCAGCAGCACTAGCGGGTTCAATGAGCAGTTCTTC. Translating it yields CASSTSGFNEQFF.

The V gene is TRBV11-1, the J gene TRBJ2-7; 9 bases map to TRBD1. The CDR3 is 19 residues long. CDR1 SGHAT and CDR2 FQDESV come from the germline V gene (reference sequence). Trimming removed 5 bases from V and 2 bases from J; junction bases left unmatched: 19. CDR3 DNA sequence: TGTGCCAGCAGCCACCTTTATGGACAGGGGAGCGAATCAACCTACGAGCAGTACTTC. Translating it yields CASSHLYGQGSESTYEQYF.

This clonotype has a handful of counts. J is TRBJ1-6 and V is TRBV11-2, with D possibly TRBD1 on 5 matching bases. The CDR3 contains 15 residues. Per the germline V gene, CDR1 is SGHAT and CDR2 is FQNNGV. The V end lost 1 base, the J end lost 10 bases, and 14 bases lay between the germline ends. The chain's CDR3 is CASSLGPDSDSPLHF. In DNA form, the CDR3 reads TGTGCCAGCAGCTTAGGTCCCGACAGCGACTCACCCCTCCACTTT. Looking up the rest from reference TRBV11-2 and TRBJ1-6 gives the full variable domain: EAGVAQSPRYKIIEKRQSVAFWCNPISGHATLYWYQQILGQGPKLLIQFQNNGVVDDSQLPKDRFSAERLKGVDSTLKIQPAKLEDSAVYLCASSLGPDSDSPLHFGNGTRLTVT.

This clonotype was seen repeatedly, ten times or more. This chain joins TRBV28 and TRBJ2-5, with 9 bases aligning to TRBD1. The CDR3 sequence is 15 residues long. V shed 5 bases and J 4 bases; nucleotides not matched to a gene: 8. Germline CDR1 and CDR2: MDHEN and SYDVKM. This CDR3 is CASSSYRGLGETQYF. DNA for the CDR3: TGTGCCAGCAGTAGCTACAGGGGGCTGGGAGAGACCCAGTACTTC.

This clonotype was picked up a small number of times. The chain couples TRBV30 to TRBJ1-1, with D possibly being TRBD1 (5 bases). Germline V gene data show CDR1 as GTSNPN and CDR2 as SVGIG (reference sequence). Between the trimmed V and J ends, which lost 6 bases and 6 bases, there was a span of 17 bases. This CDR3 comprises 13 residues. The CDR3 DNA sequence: TGTGCCTGTCTGTGGGGCCCAGTCTCTGAAGCTTTCTTT. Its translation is CACLWGPVSEAFF.

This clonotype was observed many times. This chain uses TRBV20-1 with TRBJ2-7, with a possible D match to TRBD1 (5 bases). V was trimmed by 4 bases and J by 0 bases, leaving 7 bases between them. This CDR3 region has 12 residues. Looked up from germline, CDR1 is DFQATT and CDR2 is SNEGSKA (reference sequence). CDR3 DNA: TGCAGTGCTACGGACAACTCCTACGAGCAGTACTTC. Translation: CSATDNSYEQYF.

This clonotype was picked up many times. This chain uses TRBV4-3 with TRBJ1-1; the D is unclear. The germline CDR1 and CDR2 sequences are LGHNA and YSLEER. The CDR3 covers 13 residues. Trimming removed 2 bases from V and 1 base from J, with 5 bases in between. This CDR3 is CASSQMGNTEAFF. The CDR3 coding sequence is TGCGCCAGCAGCCAAATGGGGAACACTGAAGCTTTCTTT.

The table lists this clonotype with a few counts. CDR3 nucleotide sequence: TGTGCCAGCAGCCAACTTAGCGGGAGCCACAATGAGCAGTTCTTC. Protein: CASSQLSGSHNEQFF. This chain connects TRBV3-1 to TRBJ2-1, with 9 bases aligning to TRBD2. V dropped 2 bases and J dropped 5; count of bases not matched to a gene: 4. The CDR3 is made up of 15 amino acids. From germline, CDR1 is LGHDT and CDR2 YNNKEL (reference sequence).

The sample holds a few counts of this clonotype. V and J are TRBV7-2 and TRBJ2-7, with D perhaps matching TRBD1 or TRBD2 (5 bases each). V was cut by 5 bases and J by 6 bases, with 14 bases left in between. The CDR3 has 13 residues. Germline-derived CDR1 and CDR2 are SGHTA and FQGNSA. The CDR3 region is CASSPTGASEQYF. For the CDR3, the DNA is TGTGCCAGCAGCCCCACCGGGGCCTCCGAGCAGTACTTC. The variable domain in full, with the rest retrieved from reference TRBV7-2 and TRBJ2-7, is GAGVSQSPSNKVTEKGKDVELRCDPISGHTALYWYRQSLGQGLEFLIYFQGNSAPDKSGLPSDRFSAERTGGSVSTLTIQRTQQEDSAVYLCASSPTGASEQYFGPGTRLTVT.

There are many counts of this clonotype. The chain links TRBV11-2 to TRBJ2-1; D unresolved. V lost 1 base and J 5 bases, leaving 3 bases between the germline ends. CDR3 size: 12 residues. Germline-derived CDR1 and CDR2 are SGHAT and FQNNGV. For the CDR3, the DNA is TGTGCCAGCAGCTTAGCCGACAATGAGCAGTTCTTC. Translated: CASSLADNEQFF.